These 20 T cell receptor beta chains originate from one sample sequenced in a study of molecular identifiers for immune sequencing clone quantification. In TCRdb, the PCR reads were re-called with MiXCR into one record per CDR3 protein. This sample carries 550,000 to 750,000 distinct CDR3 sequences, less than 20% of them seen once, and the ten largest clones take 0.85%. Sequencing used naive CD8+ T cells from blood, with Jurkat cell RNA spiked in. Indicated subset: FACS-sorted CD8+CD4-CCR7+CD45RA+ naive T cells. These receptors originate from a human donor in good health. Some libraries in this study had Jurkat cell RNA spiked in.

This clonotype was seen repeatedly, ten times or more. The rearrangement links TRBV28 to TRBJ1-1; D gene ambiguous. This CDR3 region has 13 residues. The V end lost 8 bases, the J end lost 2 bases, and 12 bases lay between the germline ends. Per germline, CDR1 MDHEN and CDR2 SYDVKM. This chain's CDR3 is CASSVRENTEAFF. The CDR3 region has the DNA TGTGCCAGCTCAGTCCGGGAAAACACTGAAGCTTTCTTT.

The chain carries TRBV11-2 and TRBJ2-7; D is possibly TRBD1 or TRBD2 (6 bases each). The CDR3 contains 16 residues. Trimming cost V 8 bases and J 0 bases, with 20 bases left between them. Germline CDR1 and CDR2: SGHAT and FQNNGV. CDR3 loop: CASCPVRGRNSYEQYF. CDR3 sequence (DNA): TGTGCCAGCTGCCCGGTCCGGGGGCGGAACTCCTACGAGCAGTACTTC.

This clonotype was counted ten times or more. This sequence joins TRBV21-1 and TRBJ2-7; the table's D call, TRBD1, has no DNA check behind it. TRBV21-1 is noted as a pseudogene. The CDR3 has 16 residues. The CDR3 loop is CASSKWRTGDSYEQYF. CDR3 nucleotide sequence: TGTGCCAGCAGCAAATGGAGGACAGGGGACTCCTACGAGCAGTACTTC.

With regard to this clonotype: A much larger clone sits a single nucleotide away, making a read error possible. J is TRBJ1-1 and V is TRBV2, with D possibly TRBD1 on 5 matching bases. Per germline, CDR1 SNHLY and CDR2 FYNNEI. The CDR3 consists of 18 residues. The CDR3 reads CAGSETLGLGPSDTEAFF. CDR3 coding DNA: TGTGCCGGCAGTGAGACGCTTGGTTTGGGGCCTTCGGACACTGAAGCTTTCTTT.

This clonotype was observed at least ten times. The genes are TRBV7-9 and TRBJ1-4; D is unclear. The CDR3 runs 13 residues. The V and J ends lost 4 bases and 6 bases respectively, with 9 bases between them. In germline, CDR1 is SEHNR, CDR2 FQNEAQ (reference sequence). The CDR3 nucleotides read TGTGCCAGCAGCTCCTACACCGATGAAAAACTGTTTTTT. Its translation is CASSSYTDEKLFF.

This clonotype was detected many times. The CDR3 region is CASSDGQTYEQYF. CDR3 DNA sequence: TGTGCCAGCAGTGACGGACAGACCTACGAGCAGTACTTC. The genes are TRBV25-1 and TRBJ2-7; TRBD1 might be the D (6 bases). V lost 3 bases, J lost 2 bases, and 8 bases lay in between. This CDR3 spans 13 amino acids. Germline values: CDR1 MGHDK, CDR2 SYGVNS.

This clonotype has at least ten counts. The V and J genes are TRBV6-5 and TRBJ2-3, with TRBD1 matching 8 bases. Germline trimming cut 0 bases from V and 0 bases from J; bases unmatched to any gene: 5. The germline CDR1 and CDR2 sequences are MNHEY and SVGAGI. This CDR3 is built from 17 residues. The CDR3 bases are TGTGCCAGCAGTTACTCCGCAGGGGGCCTTAGCACAGATACGCAGTATTTT. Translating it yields CASSYSAGGLSTDTQYF.

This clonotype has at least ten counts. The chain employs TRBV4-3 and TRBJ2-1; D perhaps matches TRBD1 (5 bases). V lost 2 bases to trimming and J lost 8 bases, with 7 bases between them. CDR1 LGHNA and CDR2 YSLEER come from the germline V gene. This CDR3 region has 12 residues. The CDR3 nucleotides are TGCGCCAGCAGCCAAAAAGGGGATGAGCAGTTCTTC. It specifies CASSQKGDEQFF.

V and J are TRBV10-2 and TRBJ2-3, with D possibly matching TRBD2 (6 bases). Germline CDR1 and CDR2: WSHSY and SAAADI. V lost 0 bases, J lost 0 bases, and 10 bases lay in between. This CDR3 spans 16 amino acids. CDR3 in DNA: TGCGCCAGCAGTGAGTCGGGGGGTACTAGCACAGATACGCAGTATTTT. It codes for CASSESGGTSTDTQYF.

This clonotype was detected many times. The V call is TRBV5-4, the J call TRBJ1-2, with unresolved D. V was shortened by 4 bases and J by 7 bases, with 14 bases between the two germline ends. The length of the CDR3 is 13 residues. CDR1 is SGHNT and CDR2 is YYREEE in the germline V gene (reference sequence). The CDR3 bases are TGTGCCAGCAGCCCACTGGACGAGACTGGCTACACCTTC. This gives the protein CASSPLDETGYTF.

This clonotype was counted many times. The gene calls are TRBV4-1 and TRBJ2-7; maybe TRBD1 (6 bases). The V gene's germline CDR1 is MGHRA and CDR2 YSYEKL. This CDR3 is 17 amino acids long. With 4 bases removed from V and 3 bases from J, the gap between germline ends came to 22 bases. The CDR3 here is CASSLRQGSEASYEQYF. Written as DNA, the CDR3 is TGCGCCAGCAGCCTCCGCCAGGGGAGTGAAGCGAGCTACGAGCAGTACTTC.

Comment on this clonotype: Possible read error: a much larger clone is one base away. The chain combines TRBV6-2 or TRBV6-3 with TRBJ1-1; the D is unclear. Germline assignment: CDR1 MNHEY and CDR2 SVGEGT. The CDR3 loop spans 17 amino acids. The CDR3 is CAGSYSRLGAMNTEAFF. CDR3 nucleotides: TGTGCCGGCAGTTACTCGAGATTGGGAGCAATGAACACTGAAGCTTTCTTT.

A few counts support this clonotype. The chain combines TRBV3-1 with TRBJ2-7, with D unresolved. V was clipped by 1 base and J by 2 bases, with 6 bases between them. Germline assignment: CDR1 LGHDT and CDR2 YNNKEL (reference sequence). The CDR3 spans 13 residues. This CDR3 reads CASSQGIPYEQYF. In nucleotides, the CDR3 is TGTGCCAGCAGCCAAGGGATTCCCTACGAGCAGTACTTC.

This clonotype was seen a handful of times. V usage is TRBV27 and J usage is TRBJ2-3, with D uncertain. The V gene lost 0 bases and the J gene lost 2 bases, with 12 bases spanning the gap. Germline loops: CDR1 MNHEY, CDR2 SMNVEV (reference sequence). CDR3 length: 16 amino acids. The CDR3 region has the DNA TGTGCCAGCAGTTTATCTAAAGTCAGAAACACAGATACGCAGTATTTT. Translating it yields CASSLSKVRNTDTQYF.

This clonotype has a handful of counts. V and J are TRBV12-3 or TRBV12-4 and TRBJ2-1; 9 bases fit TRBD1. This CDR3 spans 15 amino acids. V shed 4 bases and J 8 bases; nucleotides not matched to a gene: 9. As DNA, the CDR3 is TGTGCCAGCAGTTGGCCGGGACAGGGTCTCGATGAGCAGTTCTTC. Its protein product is CASSWPGQGLDEQFF.

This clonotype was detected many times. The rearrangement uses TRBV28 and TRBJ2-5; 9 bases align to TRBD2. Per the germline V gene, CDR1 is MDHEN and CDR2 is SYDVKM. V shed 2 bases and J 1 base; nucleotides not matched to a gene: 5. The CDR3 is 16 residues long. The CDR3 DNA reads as TGTGCCAGCAGTTTAGGGGCGGGAGGGCCCCAAGAGACCCAGTACTTC. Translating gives CASSLGAGGPQETQYF.

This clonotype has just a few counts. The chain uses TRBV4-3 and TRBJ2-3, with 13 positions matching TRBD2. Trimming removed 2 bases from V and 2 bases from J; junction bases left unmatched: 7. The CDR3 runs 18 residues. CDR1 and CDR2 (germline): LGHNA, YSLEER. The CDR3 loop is CASSQSGTSGTPTDTQYF. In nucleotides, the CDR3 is TGCGCCAGCAGCCAATCGGGGACTAGCGGGACCCCCACAGATACGCAGTATTTT.

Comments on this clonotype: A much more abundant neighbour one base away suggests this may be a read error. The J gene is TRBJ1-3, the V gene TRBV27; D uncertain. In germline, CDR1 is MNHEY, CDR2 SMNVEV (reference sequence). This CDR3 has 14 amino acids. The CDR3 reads CASSSFLAGNTIHF. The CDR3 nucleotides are TGTGCCAGCAGTTCCTTCCTAGCGGGAAACACCATACATTTT.

As DNA, the CDR3 is TGTGCCAGCAGCCAAGGGGGGAGCCTTAACAATTCACCCCTCCACTTT. As protein: CASSQGGSLNNSPLHF. This rearrangement joins TRBV3-2 to TRBJ1-6; the tabulated D call, TRBD1, remains unverified against the DNA. TRBV3-2 is flagged as a pseudogene. The CDR3 is made up of 16 amino acids.

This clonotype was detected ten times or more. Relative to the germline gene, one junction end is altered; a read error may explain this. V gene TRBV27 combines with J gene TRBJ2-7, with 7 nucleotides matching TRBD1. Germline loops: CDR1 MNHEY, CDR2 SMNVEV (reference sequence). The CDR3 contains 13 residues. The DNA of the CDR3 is TGCGCCAGCAGCCATGGGACAGCCTACGAGCAGTACTTC. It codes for CASSHGTAYEQYF.